The TCR beta chain described here comes from a study of blood T cell repertoires in COVID-19. Produced via immunoSEQ multiplex PCR; TCRdb's table is partial and in-frame only. The data show under 15,000 clones, 81% seen once. Looked up from germline, CDR1 is LNHDA and CDR2 is SQIVND (reference sequence). The CDR3 covers 13 residues. Deletions cut 5 bases from V and 1 base from J, with 8 bases between. The receptor comes from a human donor in a cohort sampled during active COVID-19. Sequencing was carried out using peripheral blood. This chain connects TRBV19 to TRBJ1-1, with D perhaps TRBD1 (6 bases). CDR3: CASSQTGNTEAFF. In DNA, the CDR3 is TGTGCCAGTAGTCAGACAGGGAACACTGAAGCTTTCTTT. Drawing the rest from reference TRBV19 and TRBJ1-1, the complete variable domain is DGGITQSPKYLFRKEGQNVTLSCEQNLNHDAMYWYRQDPGQGLRLIYYSQIVNDFQKGDIAEGYSVSREKKESFPLTVTSAQKNPTAFYLCASSQTGNTEAFFGQGTRLTVV.